This TCR beta chain came from a study of T-cell reconstitution after alpha-beta-depleted transplantation in children. The germline CDR1 and CDR2 sequences are SEHNR and FQNEAQ (reference sequence). V lost 5 bases and J lost 2, with 5 bases in between. This CDR3 contains 12 residues. Construction of the TCRbeta library involved unique molecular identifiers. TCRdb used MiXCR to reprocess the PCR reads, holding one entry per CDR3 protein. The data contain nearly 400,000 distinct CDR3 sequences, around 20% of them seen just once; the ten biggest clones take up around 3.9%. This clonotype was seen repeatedly, ten times or more.

The sequence was collected from a human donor who donated a stem cell graft to a child with acute myeloid leukemia. The sequencing here drew on PBMCs from the stem cell graft donor, taken from the stem cell graft. The rearrangement uses TRBV7-9 and TRBJ2-3; the D gene is possibly TRBD2 (5 bases). For the CDR3, the DNA is TGTGCCAGCAGCCGGGACACAGATACGCAGTATTTT. Translating it yields CASSRDTDTQYF.